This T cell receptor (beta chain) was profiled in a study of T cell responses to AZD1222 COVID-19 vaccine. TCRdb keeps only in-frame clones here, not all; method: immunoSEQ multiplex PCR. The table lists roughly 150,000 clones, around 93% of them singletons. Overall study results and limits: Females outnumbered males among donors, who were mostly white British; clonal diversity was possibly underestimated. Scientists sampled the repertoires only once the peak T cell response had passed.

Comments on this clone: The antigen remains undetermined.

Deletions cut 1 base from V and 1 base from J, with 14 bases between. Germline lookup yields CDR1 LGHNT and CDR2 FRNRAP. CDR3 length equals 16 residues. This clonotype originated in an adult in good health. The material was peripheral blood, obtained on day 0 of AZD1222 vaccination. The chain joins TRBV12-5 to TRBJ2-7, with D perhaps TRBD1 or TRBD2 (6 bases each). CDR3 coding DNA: TGTGCTAGTGGTTTGGCAGGGGTCGCGGGGTCCTACGAGCAGTACTTC. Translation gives CASGLAGVAGSYEQYF.